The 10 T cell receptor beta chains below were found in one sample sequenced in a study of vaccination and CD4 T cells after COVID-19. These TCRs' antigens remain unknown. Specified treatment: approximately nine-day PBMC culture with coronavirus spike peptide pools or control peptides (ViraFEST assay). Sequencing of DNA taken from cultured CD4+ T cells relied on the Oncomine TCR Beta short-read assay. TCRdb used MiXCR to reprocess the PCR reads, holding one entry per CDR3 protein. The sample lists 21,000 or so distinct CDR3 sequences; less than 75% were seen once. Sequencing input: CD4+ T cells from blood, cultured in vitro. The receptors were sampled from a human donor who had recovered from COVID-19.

This chain's CDR3 is CASSLSRGNTEAFF. The CDR3 bases are TGTGCCAGCAGCTTATCGAGGGGGAACACTGAAGCTTTCTTT. This chain connects TRBV7-2 to TRBJ1-1; possibly TRBD1 for D (5 bases). V lost 2 bases to trimming and J lost 1 base, with 8 bases between them. This CDR3 contains 14 residues. From germline, CDR1 is SGHTA and CDR2 FQGNSA.

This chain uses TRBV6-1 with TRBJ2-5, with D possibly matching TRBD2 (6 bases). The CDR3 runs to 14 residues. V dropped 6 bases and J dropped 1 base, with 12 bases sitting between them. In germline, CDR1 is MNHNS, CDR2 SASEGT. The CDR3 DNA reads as TGTGCCAGCAGGGAGGGACGGTTCCAAGAGACCCAGTACTTC. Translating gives CASREGRFQETQYF.

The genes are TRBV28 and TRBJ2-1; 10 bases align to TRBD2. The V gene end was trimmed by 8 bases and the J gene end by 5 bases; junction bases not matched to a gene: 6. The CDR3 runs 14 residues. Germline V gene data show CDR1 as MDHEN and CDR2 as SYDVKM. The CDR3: CASHSSGRHNEQFF. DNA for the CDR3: TGTGCCAGCCACTCTAGCGGGAGACACAATGAGCAGTTCTTC.

The CDR3 region is CATSDSVLAGSNEQFF. CDR3 nucleotides: TGTGCCACCAGTGATTCCGTTCTAGCGGGGTCCAATGAGCAGTTCTTC. The genes are TRBV24-1 and TRBJ2-1; 9 positions agree with TRBD2. In germline, CDR1 is KGHDR, CDR2 SFDVKD. The CDR3 is 16 amino acids. V shed 2 bases, J shed 6 bases, and the junction held 7 bases outside the gene matches.

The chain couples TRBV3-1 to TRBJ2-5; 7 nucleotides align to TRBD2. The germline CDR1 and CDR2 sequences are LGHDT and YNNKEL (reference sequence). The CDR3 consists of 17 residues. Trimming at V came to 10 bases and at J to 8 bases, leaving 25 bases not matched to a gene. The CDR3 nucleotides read TGTGCCACCACAACCCACGGGGGGTCCAGGCCACGGGAAACCCAGTACTTC. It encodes CATTTHGGSRPRETQYF.

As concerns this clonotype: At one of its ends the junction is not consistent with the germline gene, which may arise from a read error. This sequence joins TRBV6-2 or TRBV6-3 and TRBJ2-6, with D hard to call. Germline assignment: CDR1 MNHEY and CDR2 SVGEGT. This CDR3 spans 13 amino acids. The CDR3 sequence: CASKHSGVNVLTF. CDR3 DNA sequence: TGTGCCAGCAAGCACTCTGGGGTCAACGTCCTGACTTTC.

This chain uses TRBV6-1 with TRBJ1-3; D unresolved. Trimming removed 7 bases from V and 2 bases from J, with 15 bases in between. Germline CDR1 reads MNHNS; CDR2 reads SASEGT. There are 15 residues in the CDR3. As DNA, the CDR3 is TGTGCCAGCACACAATCCGGAAGAACTGGAAACACCATATATTTT. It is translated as CASTQSGRTGNTIYF.

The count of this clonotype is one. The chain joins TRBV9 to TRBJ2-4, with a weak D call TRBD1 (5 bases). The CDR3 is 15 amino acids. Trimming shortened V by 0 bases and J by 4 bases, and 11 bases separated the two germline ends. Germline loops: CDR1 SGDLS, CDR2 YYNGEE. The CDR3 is CASSVGGSLKNIQYF. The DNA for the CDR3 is TGTGCCAGCAGCGTAGGGGGCAGCCTAAAAAACATTCAGTACTTC.

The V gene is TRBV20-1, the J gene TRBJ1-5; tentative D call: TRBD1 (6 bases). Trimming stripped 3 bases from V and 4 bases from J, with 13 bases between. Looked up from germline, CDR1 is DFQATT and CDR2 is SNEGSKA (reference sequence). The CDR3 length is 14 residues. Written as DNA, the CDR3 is TGCAGTGCTAGGCCAGAAGGGGGGAATCAGCCCCAGCATTTT. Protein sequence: CSARPEGGNQPQHF.

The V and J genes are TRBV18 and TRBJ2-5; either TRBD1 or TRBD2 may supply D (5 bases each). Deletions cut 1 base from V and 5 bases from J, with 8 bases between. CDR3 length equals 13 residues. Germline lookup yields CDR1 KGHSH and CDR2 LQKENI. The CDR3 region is CASSPQRGETQYF. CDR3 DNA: TGTGCCAGCTCACCACAGAGGGGTGAGACCCAGTACTTC.